The T cell receptor (beta chain) described here comes from a study of blood T cells in healthy people across ages. Study outcomes and limitations: Unsorted PBMCs blocked a conclusive comparison of naive and antigen-experienced cells. Naive CD4+ cells and diversity were both higher in long-lived donors than in aged donors.

Then a second PCR, running roughly 7 to 11 cycles, was carried out with a sample-barcoded 5' primer and a J-beta primer mix. Tags on each cDNA molecule came from a template-switch adaptor with 12 random nucleotides. MiXCR, run by TCRdb on the 5' RACE reads, gives a single entry per CDR3 protein. Counted here are around 2 million distinct CDR3 sequences, about two fifths occurring once; the ten biggest clones make up under 30%. Each of the donors had around 10 milliliters of peripheral blood drawn into EDTA-treated Vacutainer tubes. J lost 6 bases, V lost 4 bases, and 8 bases had no gene match. Germline CDR1 is SGHDT and CDR2 is YYEEEE. This CDR3 has 14 residues. This clonotype was found a few times. Its antigen is unidentified.

Sequenced material: blood. The TCR was taken from a human donor in good health. The chain couples TRBV5-6 to TRBJ2-7; 9 bases align to TRBD1. CDR3 residues: CASSGWTGDFEQYF. In DNA form, the CDR3 reads TGTGCCAGCAGCGGATGGACAGGGGACTTCGAGCAGTACTTC.